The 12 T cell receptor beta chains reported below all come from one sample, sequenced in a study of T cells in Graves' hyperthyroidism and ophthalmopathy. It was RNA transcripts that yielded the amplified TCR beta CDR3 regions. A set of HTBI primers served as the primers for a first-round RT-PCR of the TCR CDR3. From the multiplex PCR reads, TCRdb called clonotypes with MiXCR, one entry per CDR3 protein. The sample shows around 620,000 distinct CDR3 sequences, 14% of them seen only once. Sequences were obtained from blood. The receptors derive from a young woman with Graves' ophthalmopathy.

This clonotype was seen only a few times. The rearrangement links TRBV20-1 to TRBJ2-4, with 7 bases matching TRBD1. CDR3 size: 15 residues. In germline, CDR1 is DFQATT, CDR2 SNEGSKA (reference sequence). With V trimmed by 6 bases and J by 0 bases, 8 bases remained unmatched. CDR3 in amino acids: CSAFGQELAKNIQYF. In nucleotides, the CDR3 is TGCAGTGCCTTCGGACAGGAACTAGCCAAAAACATTCAGTACTTC.

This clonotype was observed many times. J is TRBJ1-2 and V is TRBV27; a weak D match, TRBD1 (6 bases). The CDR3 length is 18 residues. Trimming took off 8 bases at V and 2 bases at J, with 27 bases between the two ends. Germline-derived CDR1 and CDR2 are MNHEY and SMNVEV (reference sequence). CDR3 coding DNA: TGTGCCAGCCGTCGGGGTACTGGGGGCTCTGATCCCAACTATGGCTACACCTTC. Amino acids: CASRRGTGGSDPNYGYTF.

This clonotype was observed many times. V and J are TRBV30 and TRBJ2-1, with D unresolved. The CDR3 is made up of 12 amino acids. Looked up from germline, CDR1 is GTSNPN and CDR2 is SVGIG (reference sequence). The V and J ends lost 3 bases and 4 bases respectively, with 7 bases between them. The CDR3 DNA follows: TGTGCCTGGAGGGTCTATTACAATGAGCAGTTCTTC. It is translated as CAWRVYYNEQFF.

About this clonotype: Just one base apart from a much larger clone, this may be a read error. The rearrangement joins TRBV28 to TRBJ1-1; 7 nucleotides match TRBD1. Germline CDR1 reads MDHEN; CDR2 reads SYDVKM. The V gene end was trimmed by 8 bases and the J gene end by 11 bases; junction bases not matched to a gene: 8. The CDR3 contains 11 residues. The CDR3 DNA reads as TGTGCCAGCGCAGTACAGGGGTATGCTTTCTTT. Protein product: CASAVQGYAFF.

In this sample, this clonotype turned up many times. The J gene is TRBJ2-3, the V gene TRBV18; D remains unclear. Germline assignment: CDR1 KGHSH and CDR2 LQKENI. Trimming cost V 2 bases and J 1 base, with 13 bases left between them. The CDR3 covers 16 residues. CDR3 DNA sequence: TGTGCCAGCTCACCAACGGGCGGAAGCGGCACAGATACGCAGTATTTT. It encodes CASSPTGGSGTDTQYF.

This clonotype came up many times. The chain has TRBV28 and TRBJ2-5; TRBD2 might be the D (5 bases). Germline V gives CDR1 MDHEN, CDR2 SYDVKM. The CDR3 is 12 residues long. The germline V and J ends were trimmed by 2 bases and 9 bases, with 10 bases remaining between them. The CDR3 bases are TGTGCCAGCAGTTTACTCGGGGAGCCCCAGTACTTC. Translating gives CASSLLGEPQYF. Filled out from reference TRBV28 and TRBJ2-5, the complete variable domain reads DVKVTQSSRYLVKRTGEKVFLECVQDMDHENMFWYRQDPGLGLRLIYFSYDVKMKEKGDIPEGYSVSREKKERFSLILESASTNQTSMYLCASSLLGEPQYFGPGTRLLVL.

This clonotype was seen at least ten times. The CDR3 bases are TGTGCCAGCAGCACGTGGTTGCAGAGCTCCTACAATGAGCAGTTCTTC. Translation gives CASSTWLQSSYNEQFF. The chain joins TRBV11-2 to TRBJ2-1; unclear D gene. Germline loops: CDR1 SGHAT, CDR2 FQNNGV. The CDR3 has 16 residues. The V gene lost 5 bases and the J gene lost 0 bases, with 14 bases spanning the gap.

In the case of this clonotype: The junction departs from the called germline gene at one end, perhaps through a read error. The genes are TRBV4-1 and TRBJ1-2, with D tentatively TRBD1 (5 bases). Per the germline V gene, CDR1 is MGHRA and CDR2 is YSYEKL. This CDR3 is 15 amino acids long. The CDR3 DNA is TGCGCCAGCGGCCAAGATGCCGGGGACGACTATGGCTACACCTTC. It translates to CASGQDAGDDYGYTF.

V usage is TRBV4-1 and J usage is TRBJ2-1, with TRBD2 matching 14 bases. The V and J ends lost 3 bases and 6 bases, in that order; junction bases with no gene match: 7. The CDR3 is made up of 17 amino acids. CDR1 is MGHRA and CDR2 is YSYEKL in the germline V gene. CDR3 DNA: TGCGCCAGCAGCCACCCCGGACTAGCGGGAGGAGGCAATGAGCAGTTCTTC. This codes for CASSHPGLAGGGNEQFF.

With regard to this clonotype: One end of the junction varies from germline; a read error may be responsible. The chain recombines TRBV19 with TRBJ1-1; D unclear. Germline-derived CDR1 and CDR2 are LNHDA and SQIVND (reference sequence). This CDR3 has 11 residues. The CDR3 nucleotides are TGCGGGGTGCGGGGGAACACTGAAGCTTTCTTT. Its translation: CGVRGNTEAFF.

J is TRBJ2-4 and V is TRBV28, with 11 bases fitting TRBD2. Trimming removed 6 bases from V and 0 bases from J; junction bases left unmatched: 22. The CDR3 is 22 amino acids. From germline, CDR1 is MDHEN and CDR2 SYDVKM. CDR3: CASSQEKVSSGRPPLAKNIQYF. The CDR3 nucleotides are TGTGCCAGCAGCCAAGAGAAAGTGTCTAGCGGGAGGCCACCCCTAGCCAAAAACATTCAGTACTTC.

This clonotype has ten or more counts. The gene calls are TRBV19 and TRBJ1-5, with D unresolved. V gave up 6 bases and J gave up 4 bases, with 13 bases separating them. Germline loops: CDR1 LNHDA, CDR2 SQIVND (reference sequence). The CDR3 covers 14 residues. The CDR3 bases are TGTGCCAGTAGATACGGGGTGGGGAATCAGCCCCAGCATTTT. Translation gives CASRYGVGNQPQHF.